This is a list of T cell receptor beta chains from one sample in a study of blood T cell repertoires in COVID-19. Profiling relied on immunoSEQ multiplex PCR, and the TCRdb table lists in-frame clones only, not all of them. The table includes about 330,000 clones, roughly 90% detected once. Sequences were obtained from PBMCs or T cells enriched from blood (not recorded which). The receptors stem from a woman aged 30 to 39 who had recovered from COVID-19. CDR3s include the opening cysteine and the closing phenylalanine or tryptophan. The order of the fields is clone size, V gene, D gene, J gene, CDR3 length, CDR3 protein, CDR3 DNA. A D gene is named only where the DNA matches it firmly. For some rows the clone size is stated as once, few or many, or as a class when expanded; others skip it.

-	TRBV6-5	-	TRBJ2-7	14	CASSYGDSTYEQYF	TGTGCCAGCAGTTACGGGGACTCCACCTACGAGCAGTACTTC
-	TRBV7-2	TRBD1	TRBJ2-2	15	CASSPRQGVSGELFF	TGTGCCAGCAGCCCCCGACAGGGGGTATCGGGGGAGCTGTTTTTT
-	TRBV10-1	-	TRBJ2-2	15	CARHPGGPNTGELFF	TGCGCCAGACACCCCGGGGGGCCGAACACCGGGGAGCTGTTTTTT
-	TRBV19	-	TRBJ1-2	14	CASSMTRSGHGYTF	TGTGCCAGTAGTATGACGAGGAGCGGCCATGGCTACACCTTC
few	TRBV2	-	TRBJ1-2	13	CASSEDQTGLYTF	TGTGCCAGCAGTGAGGACCAGACAGGTCTCTACACCTTC
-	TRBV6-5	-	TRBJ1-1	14	CASRVLARATEAFF	TGTGCCAGCAGAGTACTCGCGAGGGCAACTGAAGCTTTCTTT
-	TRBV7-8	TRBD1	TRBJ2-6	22	CASSLAGGVRGPRDPGANVLTF	TGTGCCAGCAGCTTAGCAGGTGGGGTGAGGGGGCCGAGGGACCCTGGGGCCAACGTCCTGACTTTC
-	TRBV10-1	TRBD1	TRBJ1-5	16	CASSDSGTGVNQPQHF	TGCGCCAGCAGTGACTCCGGGACAGGGGTAAATCAGCCCCAGCATTTT
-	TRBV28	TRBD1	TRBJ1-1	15	CASSLSTGRWTEAFF	TGTGCCAGCAGTTTATCGACAGGGAGATGGACTGAAGCTTTCTTT
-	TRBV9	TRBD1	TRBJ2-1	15	CASSGTGTAYNEQFF	TGTGCCAGCAGCGGGACCGGGACAGCATACAATGAGCAGTTCTTC
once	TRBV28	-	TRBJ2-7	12	CASSLGRDEQYF	TGTGCCAGCAGTTTAGGGCGGGACGAGCAGTACTTC
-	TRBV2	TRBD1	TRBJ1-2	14	CASSVRGTAYGYTF	TGTGCCAGCAGCGTAAGAGGGACAGCTTATGGCTACACCTTC
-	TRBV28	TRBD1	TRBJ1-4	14	CASSTDRGRVKLFF	TGTGCCAGCAGTACGGACAGGGGGCGCGTAAAACTGTTTTTT
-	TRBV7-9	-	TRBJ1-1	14	CASTPGGKNTEAFF	TGTGCCAGCACCCCGGGAGGGAAGAACACTGAAGCTTTCTTT
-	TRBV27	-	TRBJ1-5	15	CASSLGDYSNQPQHF	TGTGCCAGCAGTTTAGGGGACTATAGCAATCAGCCCCAGCATTTT
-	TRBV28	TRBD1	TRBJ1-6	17	CASSEGGGTGGVSPLHF	TGTGCCAGCAGTGAGGGTGGCGGGACAGGGGGCGTCTCACCCCTCCACTTT
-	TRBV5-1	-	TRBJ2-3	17	CASSLAGGGGSTDTQYF	TGCGCCAGCAGCTTGGCCGGGGGAGGGGGGAGCACAGATACGCAGTATTTT
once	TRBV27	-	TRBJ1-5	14	CASSFPGPNQPQHF	TGTGCCAGCAGTTTCCCCGGTCCCAATCAGCCCCAGCATTTT
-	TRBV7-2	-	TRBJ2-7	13	CASSPSLLYEQYF	TGTGCCAGCAGCCCTAGTTTGCTCTACGAGCAGTACTTC
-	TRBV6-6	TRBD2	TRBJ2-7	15	CASSSTAGGMYEQYF	TGTGCCAGCAGTTCTACGGCGGGGGGGATGTACGAGCAGTACTTC
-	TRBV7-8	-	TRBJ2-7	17	CASSLVGAPNNYYEQYF	TGTGCCAGCAGCTTAGTCGGAGCTCCCAACAACTACTACGAGCAGTACTTC
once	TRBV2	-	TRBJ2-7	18	CASRGRSLDRDTAYEQYF	TGTGCCAGCAGGGGGCGGTCCTTGGACAGAGATACAGCCTACGAGCAGTACTTC